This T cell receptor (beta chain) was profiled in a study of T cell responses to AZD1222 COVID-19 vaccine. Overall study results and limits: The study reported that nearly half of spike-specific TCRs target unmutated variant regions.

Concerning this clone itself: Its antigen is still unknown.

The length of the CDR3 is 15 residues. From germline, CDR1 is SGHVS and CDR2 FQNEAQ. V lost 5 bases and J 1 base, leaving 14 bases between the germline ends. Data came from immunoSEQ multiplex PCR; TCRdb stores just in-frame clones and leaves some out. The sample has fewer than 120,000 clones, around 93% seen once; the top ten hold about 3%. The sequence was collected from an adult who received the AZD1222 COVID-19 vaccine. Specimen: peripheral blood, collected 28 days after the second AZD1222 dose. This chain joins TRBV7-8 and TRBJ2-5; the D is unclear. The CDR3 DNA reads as TGTGCCAGCAGCCCCACAATCCCCCCCCAAGAGACCCAGTACTTC. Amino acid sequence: CASSPTIPPQETQYF.